The present T cell receptor beta chain was sequenced within a study of cytomegalovirus exposure and HLA in healthy donors. Overall study context: The early release's HLA-typed donors yielded approximately 85 million unique TCRs. Study observations and caveats: From TCR beta sequences, most subjects' HLA-A and HLA-B alleles were reportedly predicted accurately.

The CDR3 covers 15 residues. Trimming took 1 base from V and 2 from J, leaving 11 bases between them. The germline gives CDR1 MNHNS, CDR2 SASEGT. The PCR used 60 Vbeta and 13 Jbeta primers. Profiled with immunoSEQ multiplex PCR; TCRdb holds only in-frame clones, not every one. The sample includes around 96,000 clones, roughly three fifths of them seen just once. A remark on this clone: Its antigen is not identified.

V gene TRBV6-1 combines with J gene TRBJ1-2; D call uncertain. The TCR originated in a man in his 60s in good health and CMV-seronegative. Sequencing used PBMCs. CDR3 residues: CASSEGRQTNYGYTF. Here the CDR3 DNA reads TGTGCCAGCAGTGAAGGGAGGCAAACCAACTATGGCTACACCTTC.